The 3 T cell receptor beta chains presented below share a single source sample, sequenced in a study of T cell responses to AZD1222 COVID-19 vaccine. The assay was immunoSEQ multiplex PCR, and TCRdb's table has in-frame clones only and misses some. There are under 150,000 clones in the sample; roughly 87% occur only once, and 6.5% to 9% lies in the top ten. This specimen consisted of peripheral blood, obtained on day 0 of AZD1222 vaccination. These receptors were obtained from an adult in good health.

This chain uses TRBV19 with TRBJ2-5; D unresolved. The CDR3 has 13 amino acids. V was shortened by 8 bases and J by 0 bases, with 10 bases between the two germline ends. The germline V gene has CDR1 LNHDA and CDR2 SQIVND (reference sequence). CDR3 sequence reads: CASEDGDQETQYF. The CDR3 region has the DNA TGTGCCAGTGAGGACGGAGACCAAGAGACCCAGTACTTC.

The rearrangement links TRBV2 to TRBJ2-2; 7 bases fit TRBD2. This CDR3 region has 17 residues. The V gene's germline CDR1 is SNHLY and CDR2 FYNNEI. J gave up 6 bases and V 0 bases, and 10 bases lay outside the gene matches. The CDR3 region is CASSEALGGGLPGELFF. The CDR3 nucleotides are TGTGCCAGCAGTGAAGCGCTTGGGGGAGGGTTGCCCGGGGAGCTGTTTTTT.

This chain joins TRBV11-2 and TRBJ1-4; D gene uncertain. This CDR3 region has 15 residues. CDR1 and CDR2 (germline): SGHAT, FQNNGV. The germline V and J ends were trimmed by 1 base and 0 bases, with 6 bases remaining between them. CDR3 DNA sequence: TGTGCCAGCAGCTTAGCGGCTGCAACTAATGAAAAACTGTTTTTT. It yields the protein CASSLAAATNEKLFF. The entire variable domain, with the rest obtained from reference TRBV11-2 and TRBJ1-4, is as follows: EAGVAQSPRYKIIEKRQSVAFWCNPISGHATLYWYQQILGQGPKLLIQFQNNGVVDDSQLPKDRFSAERLKGVDSTLKIQPAKLEDSAVYLCASSLAAATNEKLFFGSGTQLSVL.